The 2 T cell receptor beta chains below all came from one sample that was sequenced in a study of T cells after yellow fever vaccination. TCRdb fed the 5' RACE reads into MiXCR, producing one record per CDR3 protein. Among a few hundred thousand distinct CDR3 sequences listed, roughly 13% were seen once. Sequencing used CD4+ T cells sorted from PBMCs, obtained 45 days after the yellow fever booster vaccination. These receptor sequences come from a man younger than 40 who received the YFV17D yellow fever vaccine.

This chain links TRBV20-1 with TRBJ2-1, with 8 positions matching TRBD2. V shed 2 bases, J shed 10 bases, and the junction held 7 bases outside the gene matches. The CDR3 totals 13 residues. Germline values: CDR1 DFQATT, CDR2 SNEGSKA (reference sequence). As DNA, the CDR3 is TGCAGTGCTAGAAAGCGGGAGCAAGGGGAGCAGTTCTTC. Protein product: CSARKREQGEQFF.

The sample holds one count of this clonotype. The chain is built from TRBV2 and TRBJ2-6; D possibly uses TRBD1 or TRBD2 (5 bases each). The V and J ends lost 7 bases and 0 bases respectively, with 13 bases between them. Germline loops: CDR1 SNHLY, CDR2 FYNNEI. The length of the CDR3 is 16 residues. The CDR3 DNA sequence: TGTGCCAGCACCCTCGAGAGGGGCTCTGGGGCCAACGTCCTGACTTTC. Protein sequence: CASTLERGSGANVLTF. Complete variable domain (other parts from reference TRBV2 and TRBJ2-6): EPEVTQTPSHQVTQMGQEVILRCVPISNHLYFYWYRQILGQKVEFLVSFYNNEISEKSEIFDDQFSVERPDGSNFTLKIRSTKLEDSAMYFCASTLERGSGANVLTFGAGSRLTVL.